The 14 T cell receptor beta chains in this list originate from one sample, sequenced in a study of blood T cells in healthy people across ages. With a J-beta primer mix and a sample-barcoded 5' primer, a second PCR ran about 7 to 11 cycles. TCRdb reanalysed the 5' RACE reads using MiXCR and keeps one entry per CDR3 protein. The table records more than 900,000 distinct CDR3 sequences, 25% to 30% of them present only once. The sample also formed part of further work on T cells of mothers and their children.

Sequenced input: blood. All receptors derive from a woman in her thirties or forties in good health.

The chain combines TRBV24-1 with TRBJ2-1; 9 nucleotides align to TRBD1. CDR1 is KGHDR, CDR2 SFDVKD, per germline. V shed 9 bases and J 3 bases; nucleotides not matched to a gene: 2. CDR3 length equals 13 residues. Here the CDR3 DNA reads TGTGCCACCGGGGGACAGGGCTACAATGAGCAGTTCTTC. Translating it yields CATGGQGYNEQFF.

This clonotype has more than one count but fewer than ten. A read error may explain this, as a much larger clone is one base away. This chain uses TRBV9 with TRBJ2-5; D is undetermined. The DNA end favors TRBJ2-7, so the J call may be wrong. The CDR3 covers 13 residues. CDR1 and CDR2 from the germline V gene are SGDLS and YYNGEE. The CDR3 region has the DNA TGTGTCAGCAGCGTAGTGGATGGGGACGAGCAGTACTTC. Its translation: CVSSVVDGDEQYF.

The chain carries TRBV7-2 and TRBJ1-1; 8 nucleotides match TRBD1. Germline V gene sequence: CDR1 SGHTA, CDR2 FQGNSA. This CDR3 has 14 amino acids. The junction had 9 bases not matched to a gene; V was cut back by 4 bases and J by 8 bases. In DNA, the CDR3 is TGTGCCAGCAGCTGGACAGGGCAGGCGGGAGAAGCTTTCTTT. This codes for CASSWTGQAGEAFF.

Comment on this clonotype: Its ends do not fully match the called genes, so a read error is possible. The CDR3 region is CASRPRQGAIMNTEAFF. In DNA form, the CDR3 reads TGTGCCAGCAGACCACGACAGGGGGCGATTATGAACACCGAAGCTTTCTTT. This chain uses TRBV2 with TRBJ1-1, with 10 bases aligning to TRBD1. Germline V gene lookup returns CDR1 SNHLY and CDR2 FYNNEI. The CDR3 has 17 residues.

This clonotype was picked up many times. The chain recombines TRBV7-2 with TRBJ1-5; D call uncertain. This CDR3 spans 15 amino acids. V gave up 2 bases and J gave up 1 base, with 9 bases separating them. The germline V gene encodes CDR1 SGHTA and CDR2 FQGNSA. CDR3 amino acids: CASSLIGLSNQPQHF. The CDR3 nucleotides are TGTGCCAGCAGCTTAATAGGGTTAAGCAATCAGCCCCAGCATTTT.

A word on this clonotype: This may arise from a read error, as a much more abundant clone is one base away. This sequence joins TRBV7-9 and TRBJ2-5; a possible D gene is TRBD2 (5 bases). CDR3 length equals 14 residues. Germline V lookup: CDR1 SEHNR, CDR2 FQNEAQ (reference sequence). Trimming took 5 bases from V and 11 from J, leaving 21 bases between them. The CDR3 coding sequence is TGTGCCAGCAGCCTCAGGAGCGGTGAGAATGAGCAGTACTTC. Its protein is CASSLRSGENEQYF.

This clonotype was counted between two and nine times. J is TRBJ2-1 and V is TRBV5-8, with a possible D match to TRBD2 (6 bases). The CDR3 has 15 residues. V lost 5 bases, J lost 4 bases, and 16 bases lay in between. CDR1 and CDR2 from the germline V gene are SGHTS and YDEGEE. CDR3 nucleotides: TGTGCCAGCAGATCACCCACTAGCCCTTACAATGAGCAGTTCTTC. Its translation: CASRSPTSPYNEQFF.

This clonotype was detected ten times or more. This chain connects TRBV29-1 to TRBJ1-5; D possibly corresponds to TRBD1 (5 bases). Trimming shortened V by 6 bases and J by 5 bases, and 17 bases separated the two germline ends. CDR1 and CDR2 from the germline V gene are SQVTM and ANQGSEA. CDR3 length equals 14 residues. The CDR3 spells CSVAGGNKDQPQHF. CDR3 DNA: TGCAGCGTAGCGGGGGGAAATAAGGATCAGCCCCAGCATTTT.

This clonotype was observed a few times. A much larger clone is a single base away; this may be a read error. The rearrangement joins TRBV28 to TRBJ1-4, with 11 bases fitting TRBD1. With 2 bases clipped from V and 7 bases from J, the junction kept 6 bases outside the gene matches. Per the germline V gene, CDR1 is MDHEN and CDR2 is SYDVKM. The CDR3 loop spans 16 amino acids. The CDR3 coding sequence is TGTGCCAGCAGTTTAGGTACAGGGACAGGGGGTGAAAAACTGTTTTTT. This sequence encodes CASSLGTGTGGEKLFF.

This clonotype was counted many times. The J gene is TRBJ2-1, the V gene TRBV7-3; D is uncertain. From germline, CDR1 is SGHTA and CDR2 FQGTGA. Trimming left V 5 bases short and J 0 bases short, with 11 bases between. The CDR3 consists of 15 residues. In DNA, the CDR3 is TGTGCCAGCAGCGCGGACGTGAGCTCCTACAATGAGCAGTTCTTC. It encodes CASSADVSSYNEQFF. The full variable domain, its missing parts supplied by reference TRBV7-3 and TRBJ2-1, is GAGVSQTPSNKVTEKGKYVELRCDPISGHTALYWYRQSLGQGPEFLIYFQGTGAADDSGLPNDRFFAVRPEGSVSTLKIQRTERGDSAVYLCASSADVSSYNEQFFGPGTRLTVL.

The sample holds many counts of this clonotype. This chain uses TRBV6-2 or TRBV6-3 with TRBJ2-1, with a tentative D call TRBD2 (6 bases). CDR3 length equals 16 residues. The V gene lost 6 bases and the J gene lost 8 bases, with 23 bases spanning the gap. Germline V lookup: CDR1 MNHEY, CDR2 SVGEGT. In nucleotides, the CDR3 is TGTGCCAGCAGCCATCACCCTAGCGCTTTTGTCGATGAGCAGTTCTTC. The encoded protein is CASSHHPSAFVDEQFF.

This chain uses TRBV25-1 with TRBJ2-3, with D possibly matching TRBD2 (5 bases). The CDR3 spans 13 residues. CDR1 and CDR2 (germline): MGHDK, SYGVNS. Between the trimmed V and J ends, which lost 6 bases and 5 bases, there was a span of 12 bases. The CDR3 sequence: CASSGVGKDTQYF. CDR3 bases: TGTGCCAGCAGCGGGGTAGGGAAAGATACGCAGTATTTT.

Details on this clonotype: The germline gene is not matched at one end of the junction; a read error may be the cause. This rearrangement joins TRBV10-3 to TRBJ2-7, with D perhaps TRBD1 (6 bases). Germline lookup yields CDR1 ENHRY and CDR2 SYGVKD. The CDR3 is 14 residues long. The CDR3 DNA is TGTACCATCAGTAAACCCGGGACAAGCTACGAGCAGTACTTC. Residues: CTISKPGTSYEQYF.

This clonotype was counted many times. The genes are TRBV4-2 and TRBJ2-1; TRBD1 agrees at 7 bases. Trimming cost V 5 bases and J 0 bases; bases outside gene matches: 7. The CDR3 sequence is 16 residues long. Germline lookup yields CDR1 LGHNA and CDR2 YNFKEQ. DNA of the CDR3: TGTGCCAGCAGCACAGGGGCGAGGAGCTCCTACAATGAGCAGTTCTTC. Amino acid sequence: CASSTGARSSYNEQFF.